The 9 T cell receptor beta chains reported below all come from one sample, sequenced in a study of Ad26.COV2.S vaccination and SARS-CoV-2 variants. Sequencing used immunoSEQ multiplex PCR; TCRdb keeps in-frame clones, though not all of them. The sample includes about 480,000 clones, around 88% of them seen just once. Treatment specified: about 20 received Ad26.COV2.S at low or high dose, single or two shots; five or six received placebo; per-sample allocation not given. Vaccine and placebo recipients were sampled on day 63 after the first injection. The specimen comprised peripheral blood, sampled in a trial of Ad26.COV2.S vaccine versus placebo. Receptor source: a person between 18 and 59 years old who received the Ad26.COV2.S COVID-19 vaccine or a placebo.

The chain employs TRBV3-1 (or the pseudogene TRBV3-2) and TRBJ2-1, with D maybe TRBD2 (5 bases). Between the trimmed V and J ends, which lost 6 bases and 5 bases, there was a span of 14 bases. In germline, CDR1 is LGHDT, CDR2 YNNKEL (reference sequence). The CDR3 extends over 14 amino acids. The CDR3 DNA is TGTGCCAGCAGTCAGCGGAGGAGCGACAATGAGCAGTTCTTC. Its protein is CASSQRRSDNEQFF.

This clone was seen more than once but under ten times. The genes are TRBV6-1 and TRBJ1-5, with D perhaps TRBD1 (5 bases). The CDR3 runs to 15 residues. Deletions cut 0 bases from V and 3 bases from J, with 9 bases between. The germline V gene has CDR1 MNHNS and CDR2 SASEGT. CDR3 residues: CASSEASGFNQPQHF. The CDR3 DNA is TGTGCCAGCAGTGAAGCATCAGGGTTCAATCAGCCCCAGCATTTT.

The genes are TRBV5-6 and TRBJ1-1, with no clear D. In germline, CDR1 is SGHDT, CDR2 YYEEEE. Trimming removed 4 bases at V and 0 bases at J, with 16 bases between. The CDR3 extends over 16 amino acids. The CDR3 spells CASSRDGTQLNTEAFF. The CDR3 nucleotides are TGTGCCAGCAGCCGTGATGGAACGCAGCTGAACACTGAAGCTTTCTTT.

The chain has TRBV7-2 and TRBJ1-2; TRBD1 matches at 8 bases. The trim removed 5 bases at V and 8 bases at J, leaving 19 bases unmatched. Germline-derived CDR1 and CDR2 are SGHTA and FQGNSA. The CDR3 loop spans 17 amino acids. CDR3 amino acids: CASSKGGQGAPHLGYTF. CDR3 nucleotides: TGTGCCAGCAGCAAAGGGGGGCAGGGGGCGCCTCATTTAGGCTACACCTTC. Using reference TRBV7-2 and TRBJ1-2 for the parts outside the CDR3, the full variable domain is GAGVSQSPSNKVTEKGKDVELRCDPISGHTALYWYRQSLGQGLEFLIYFQGNSAPDKSGLPSDRFSAERTGGSVSTLTIQRTQQEDSAVYLCASSKGGQGAPHLGYTFGSGTRLTVV.

This clone was seen only a few times. The V and J genes are TRBV5-8 and TRBJ1-6, with 10 bases identical to TRBD1. In germline, CDR1 is SGHTS, CDR2 YDEGEE. The trim removed 4 bases at V and 9 bases at J, leaving 7 bases unmatched. CDR3 length: 15 residues. As DNA, the CDR3 is TGTGCCAGCAGCACCTCCGGGACAGGGGTTTCACCCCTCCACTTT. Amino acid sequence: CASSTSGTGVSPLHF. Full variable domain (outside the CDR3, taken from reference TRBV5-8 and TRBJ1-6): EAGVTQSPTHLIKTRGQQATLRCSPISGHTSVYWYQQALGLGLQFLLWYDEGEERNRGNFPPRFSGRQFPNYSSELNVNALELEDSALYLCASSTSGTGVSPLHFGNGTRLTVT.

This chain links TRBV6-1 with TRBJ2-7; possibly TRBD2 for D (7 bases). Trimming removed 2 bases at V and 5 bases at J, with 19 bases between. CDR1 MNHNS and CDR2 SASEGT come from the germline V gene. The CDR3 covers 16 residues. The CDR3 protein is CASSEFFGGPGDEQYF. The CDR3 bases are TGTGCCAGCAGTGAATTTTTCGGGGGGCCGGGGGACGAGCAGTACTTC.

The chain employs TRBV4-2 and TRBJ2-5; 9 bases are a match to TRBD2. The germline CDR1 and CDR2 sequences are LGHNA and YNFKEQ. V lost 8 bases and J lost 4; bases outside the gene matches: 11. The length of the CDR3 is 15 residues. The CDR3 region is CASEFIAGAGETQYF. CDR3 in DNA: TGTGCCAGCGAATTTATAGCGGGAGCGGGAGAGACCCAGTACTTC.

The CDR3 is CASSPYPTTSGKADTQYF. DNA of the CDR3: TGTGCCAGCAGTCCATACCCCACGACTAGCGGGAAAGCAGATACGCAGTATTTT. V and J are TRBV27 and TRBJ2-3; 11 bases fit TRBD2. The CDR3 length is 18 residues. Germline-derived CDR1 and CDR2 are MNHEY and SMNVEV (reference sequence). V lost 5 bases, J lost 4 bases, and 14 bases stayed unmatched.

This clone was seen only once. The genes are TRBV28 and TRBJ2-1, with a tentative D call TRBD2 (5 bases). V was cut by 3 bases and J by 3 bases, with 12 bases left in between. The V gene's germline CDR1 is MDHEN and CDR2 SYDVKM. This CDR3 region has 15 residues. This CDR3 reads CASSLGGQNYNEQFF. The DNA for the CDR3 is TGTGCCAGCAGTTTGGGCGGGCAGAACTACAATGAGCAGTTCTTC.